This TCR beta chain was retrieved from a study of blood T cell repertoires in COVID-19. Across the whole study: There were acute and convalescent COVID-19 samples, and they came from the United States, Italy and Spain. The analysed material was cDNA or gDNA that came from T cells, B-cell-depleted T cells, or PBMCs.

The germline V gene encodes CDR1 SQVTM and CDR2 ANQGSEA. This CDR3 has 14 amino acids. V dropped 6 bases and J dropped 4 bases, with 18 bases sitting between them. Per the authors' pipeline: Amplification of reference gene primers provided the estimated nucleated cell counts. Profiled with immunoSEQ multiplex PCR; TCRdb holds only in-frame clones, not every one. That table gives V, J and clone size, and the DNA gave D and trimming. The sample lists approximately 280,000 clones, approximately 88% occurring once. The TCR originated in a man between 45 and 60 years old with acute or convalescent COVID-19. The chain is built from TRBV29-1 and TRBJ2-5, with D possibly being TRBD2 (6 bases). Sequenced input: peripheral blood. The CDR3 loop is CSVESRLVRETQYF. CDR3 DNA sequence: TGCAGCGTCGAATCTAGACTAGTACGAGAGACCCAGTACTTC.